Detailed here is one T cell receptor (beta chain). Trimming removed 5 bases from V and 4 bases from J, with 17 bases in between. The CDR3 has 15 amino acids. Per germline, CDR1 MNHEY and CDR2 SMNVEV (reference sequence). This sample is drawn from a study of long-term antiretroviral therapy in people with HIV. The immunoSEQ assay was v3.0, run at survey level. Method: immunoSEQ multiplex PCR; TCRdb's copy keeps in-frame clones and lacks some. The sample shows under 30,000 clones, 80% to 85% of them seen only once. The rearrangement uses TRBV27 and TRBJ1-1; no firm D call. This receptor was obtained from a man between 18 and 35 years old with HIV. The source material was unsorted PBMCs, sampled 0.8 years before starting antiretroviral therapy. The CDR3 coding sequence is TGTGCCAGCAGTCCGACACGGGTGGCGAGCACTGAAGCTTTCTTT. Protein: CASSPTRVASTEAFF.